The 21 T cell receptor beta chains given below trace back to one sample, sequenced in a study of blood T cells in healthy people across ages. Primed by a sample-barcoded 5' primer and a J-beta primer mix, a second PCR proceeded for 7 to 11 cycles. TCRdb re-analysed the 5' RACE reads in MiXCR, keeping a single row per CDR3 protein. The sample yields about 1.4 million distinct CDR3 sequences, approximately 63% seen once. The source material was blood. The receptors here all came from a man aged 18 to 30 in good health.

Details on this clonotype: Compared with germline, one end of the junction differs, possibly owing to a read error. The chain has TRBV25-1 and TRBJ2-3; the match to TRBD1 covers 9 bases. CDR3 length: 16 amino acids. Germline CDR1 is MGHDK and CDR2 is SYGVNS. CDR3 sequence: CASIEYRQGDTDTQYF. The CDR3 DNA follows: TGTGCCAGCATTGAATACCGACAGGGGGACACAGATACGCAGTATTTT. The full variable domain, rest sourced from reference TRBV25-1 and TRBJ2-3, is EADIYQTPRYLVIGTGKKITLECSQTMGHDKMYWYQQDPGMELHLIHYSYGVNSTEKGDLSSESTVSRIRTEHFPLTLESARPSHTSQYLCASIEYRQGDTDTQYFGPGTRLTVL.

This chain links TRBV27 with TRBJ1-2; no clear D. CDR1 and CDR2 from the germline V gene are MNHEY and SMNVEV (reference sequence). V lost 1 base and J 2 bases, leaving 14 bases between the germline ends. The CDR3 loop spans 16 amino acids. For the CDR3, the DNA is TGTGCCAGCAGTTTATTATTGGGGAGTTTGAACTATGGCTACACCTTC. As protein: CASSLLLGSLNYGYTF.

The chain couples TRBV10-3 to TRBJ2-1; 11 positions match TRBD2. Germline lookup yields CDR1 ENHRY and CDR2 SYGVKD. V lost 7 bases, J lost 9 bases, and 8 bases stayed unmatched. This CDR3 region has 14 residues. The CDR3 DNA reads TGTGCCATCAATAGCGGGGGGGCGGGGAGTGAGCAGTTCTTC. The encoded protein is CAINSGGAGSEQFF.

DNA for the CDR3: TGTGCCAGCAGCTACGGACAGGGTCCCCTCTACGAGCAGTACTTC. Translation: CASSYGQGPLYEQYF. V and J are TRBV11-2 and TRBJ2-7; 8 positions agree with TRBD1. Germline trimming cut 4 bases from V and 3 bases from J; bases unmatched to any gene: 8. Germline CDR1 SGHAT, CDR2 FQNNGV. This CDR3 is 15 amino acids long.

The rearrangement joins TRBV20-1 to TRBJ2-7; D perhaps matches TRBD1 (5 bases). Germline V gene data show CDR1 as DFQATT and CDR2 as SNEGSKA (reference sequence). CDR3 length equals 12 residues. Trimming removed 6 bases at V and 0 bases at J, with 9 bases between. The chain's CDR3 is CSAGPSSYEQYF. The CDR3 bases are TGCAGTGCGGGGCCGAGCTCCTACGAGCAGTACTTC.

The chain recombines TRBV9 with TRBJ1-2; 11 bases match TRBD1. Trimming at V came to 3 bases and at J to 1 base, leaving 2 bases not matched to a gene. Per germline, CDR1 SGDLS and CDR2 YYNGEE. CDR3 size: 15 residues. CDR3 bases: TGTGCCAGCAGCGCCGGGACAGGGGGTAACTATGGCTACACCTTC. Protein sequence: CASSAGTGGNYGYTF.

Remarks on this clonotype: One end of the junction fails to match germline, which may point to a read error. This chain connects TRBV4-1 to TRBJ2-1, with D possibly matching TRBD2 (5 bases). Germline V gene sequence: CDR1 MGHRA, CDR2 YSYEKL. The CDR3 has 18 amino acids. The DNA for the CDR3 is TGCGCCAGCAGCCAGAGTAGCGTACAAAATTCAGCCTACAATGGGCAGTTCTTC. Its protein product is CASSQSSVQNSAYNGQFF.

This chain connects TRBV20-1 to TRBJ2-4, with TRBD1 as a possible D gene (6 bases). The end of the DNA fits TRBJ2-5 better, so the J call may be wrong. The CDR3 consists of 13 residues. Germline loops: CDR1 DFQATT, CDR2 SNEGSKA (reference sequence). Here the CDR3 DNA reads TGCAGTGCCCCAGCAGGGGACCAAGAGACCCAGTACTTC. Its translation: CSAPAGDQETQYF.

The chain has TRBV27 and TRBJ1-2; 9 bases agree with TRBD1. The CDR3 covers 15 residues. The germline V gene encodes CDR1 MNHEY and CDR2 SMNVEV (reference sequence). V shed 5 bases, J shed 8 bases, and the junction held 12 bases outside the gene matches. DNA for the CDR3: TGTGCCAGCAGTCCAGATCAACAGGGGGCAGGAGGCTACACCTTC. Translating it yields CASSPDQQGAGGYTF.

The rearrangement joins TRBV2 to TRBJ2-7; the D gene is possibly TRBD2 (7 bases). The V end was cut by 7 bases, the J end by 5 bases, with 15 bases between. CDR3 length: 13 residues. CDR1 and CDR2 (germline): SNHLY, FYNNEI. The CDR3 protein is CASIGGASDEQYF. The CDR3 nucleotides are TGTGCCAGCATTGGGGGGGCTTCGGACGAGCAGTACTTC.

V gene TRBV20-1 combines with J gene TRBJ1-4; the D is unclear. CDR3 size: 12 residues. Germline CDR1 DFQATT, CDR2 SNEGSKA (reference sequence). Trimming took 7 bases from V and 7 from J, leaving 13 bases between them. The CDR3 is CSVVRESEKLFF. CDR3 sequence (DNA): TGCAGTGTAGTTAGGGAGAGTGAAAAACTGTTTTTT.

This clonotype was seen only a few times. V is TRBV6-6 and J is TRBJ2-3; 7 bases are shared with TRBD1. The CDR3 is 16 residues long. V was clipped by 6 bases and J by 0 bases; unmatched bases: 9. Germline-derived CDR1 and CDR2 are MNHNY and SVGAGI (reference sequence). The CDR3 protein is CASSQRQGASTDTQYF. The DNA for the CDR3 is TGTGCCAGCAGCCAAAGACAGGGTGCTAGCACAGATACGCAGTATTTT.

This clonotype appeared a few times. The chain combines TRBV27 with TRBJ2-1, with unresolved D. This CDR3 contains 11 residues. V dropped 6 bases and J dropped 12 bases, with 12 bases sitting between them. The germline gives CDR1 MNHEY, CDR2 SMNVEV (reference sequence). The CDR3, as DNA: TGTGCCAGCAGGGCTGGTATATGGCAGTTCTTC. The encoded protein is CASRAGIWQFF.

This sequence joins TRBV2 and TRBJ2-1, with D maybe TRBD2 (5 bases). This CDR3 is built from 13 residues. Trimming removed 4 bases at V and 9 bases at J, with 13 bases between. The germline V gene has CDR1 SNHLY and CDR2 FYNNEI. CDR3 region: CASSVSLRGEQFF. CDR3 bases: TGTGCCAGCAGTGTTTCTCTACGGGGTGAGCAGTTCTTC. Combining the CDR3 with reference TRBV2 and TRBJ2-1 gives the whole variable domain EPEVTQTPSHQVTQMGQEVILRCVPISNHLYFYWYRQILGQKVEFLVSFYNNEISEKSEIFDDQFSVERPDGSNFTLKIRSTKLEDSAMYFCASSVSLRGEQFFGPGTRLTVL.

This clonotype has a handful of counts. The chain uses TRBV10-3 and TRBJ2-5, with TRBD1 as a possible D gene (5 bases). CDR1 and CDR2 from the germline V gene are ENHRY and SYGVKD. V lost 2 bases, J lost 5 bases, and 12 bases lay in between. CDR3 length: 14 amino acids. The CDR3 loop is CAISEGAKPETQYF. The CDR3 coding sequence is TGTGCCATCAGTGAGGGGGCGAAGCCTGAGACCCAGTACTTC.

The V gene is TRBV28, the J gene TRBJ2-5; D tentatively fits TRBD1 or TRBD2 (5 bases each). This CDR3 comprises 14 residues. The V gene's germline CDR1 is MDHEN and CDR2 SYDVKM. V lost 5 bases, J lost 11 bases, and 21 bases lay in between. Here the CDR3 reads CASSNAKGLGEQYF. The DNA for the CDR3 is TGTGCCAGCAGTAACGCCAAGGGGCTGGGGGAGCAGTACTTC.

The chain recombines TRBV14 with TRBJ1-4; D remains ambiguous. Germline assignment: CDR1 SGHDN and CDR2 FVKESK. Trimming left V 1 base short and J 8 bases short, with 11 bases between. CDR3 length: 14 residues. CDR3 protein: CASSQVVGGEKLFF. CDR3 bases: TGTGCCAGCAGCCAAGTGGTTGGAGGGGAAAAACTGTTTTTT.

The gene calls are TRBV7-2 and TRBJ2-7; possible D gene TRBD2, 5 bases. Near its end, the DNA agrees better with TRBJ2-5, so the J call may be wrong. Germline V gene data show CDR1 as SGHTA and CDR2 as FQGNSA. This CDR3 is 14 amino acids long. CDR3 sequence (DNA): TGTGCCAGCAGCTTAGTGTACGGGATCGAGACCCAGTACTTC. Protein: CASSLVYGIETQYF.

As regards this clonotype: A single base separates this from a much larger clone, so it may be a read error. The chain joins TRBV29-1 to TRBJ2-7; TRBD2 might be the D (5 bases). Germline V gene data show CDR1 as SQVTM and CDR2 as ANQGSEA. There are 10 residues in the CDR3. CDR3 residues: CSVGDYEQNF. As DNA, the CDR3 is TGCAGCGTCGGAGACTACGAGCAGAACTTC.

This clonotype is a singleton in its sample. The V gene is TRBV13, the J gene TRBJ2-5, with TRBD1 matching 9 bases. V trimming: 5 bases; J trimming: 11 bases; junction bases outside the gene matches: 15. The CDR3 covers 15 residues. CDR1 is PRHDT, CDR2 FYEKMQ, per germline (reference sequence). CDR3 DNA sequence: TGTGCCAGCAGCCCCCGGGACAGGGCCAGGAATGAGCAGTACTTC. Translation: CASSPRDRARNEQYF.

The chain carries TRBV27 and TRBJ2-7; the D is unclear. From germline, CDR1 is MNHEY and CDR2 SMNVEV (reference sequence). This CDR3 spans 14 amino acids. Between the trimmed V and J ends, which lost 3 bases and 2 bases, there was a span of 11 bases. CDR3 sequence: CASSLAIGTYEQYF. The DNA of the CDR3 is TGTGCCAGCAGTTTGGCCATCGGAACCTACGAGCAGTACTTC.